This T cell receptor beta chain was captured by sequencing in a study of cytomegalovirus exposure and HLA in healthy donors. Study summary: The 120 or so validation repertoires matched the approximately 700 first-cohort repertoires in platform, a later analysis reported.

Produced via immunoSEQ multiplex PCR; TCRdb's table is partial and in-frame only. This sample yields over 200,000 clones, of which around four fifths are seen a single time; 4.5% to 6% belongs to the top ten. General observations from the study: In vitro confirmation showed a few CMV-associated chains to be CMV antigen specific. Later, an analysis found that TCR clusters from the first cohort tended to co-occur in the roughly 110 validation repertoires.

Germline-derived CDR1 and CDR2 are MDHEN and SYDVKM. Trimming removed 1 base from V and 8 bases from J; junction bases left unmatched: 7. This CDR3 is built from 15 residues. On this clone itself: No antigen is known for it.

This receptor was obtained from a woman younger than 35 in good health and CMV-seronegative. The genes are TRBV28 and TRBJ2-1; 8 bases align to TRBD1. Sequencing used PBMCs. CDR3 in amino acids: CASSLFTDRADEQFF. In nucleotides, the CDR3 is TGTGCCAGCAGTTTATTCACGGACAGGGCCGATGAGCAGTTCTTC.